This T cell receptor beta chain was captured by sequencing in a study of cytomegalovirus exposure and HLA in healthy donors. Study background: There were under 130 million unique TCR beta sequences, drawn from approximately 190 million T cells, in an earlier analysis.

The CDR3 is 15 amino acids. Between the trimmed V and J ends, which lost 0 bases and 3 bases, there was a span of 9 bases. CDR1 and CDR2 from the germline V gene are KGHSH and LQKENI. A multiplex PCR was run with 60 Vbeta primers and 13 Jbeta primers. Produced via immunoSEQ multiplex PCR; TCRdb's table is partial and in-frame only. The sample has under 200,000 clones; roughly four fifths are singletons. Sequencing was carried out using PBMCs. The TCR was taken from a man aged 45-65 years in good health and CMV-seropositive. This chain links TRBV18 with TRBJ1-3; maybe TRBD1 (5 bases). The CDR3 spells CASSPPGGRGNTIYF. DNA for the CDR3: TGTGCCAGCTCACCACCGGGGGGACGTGGAAACACCATATATTTT.